The source of this T cell receptor beta chain is a study of identical twins. Study-wide results and caveats: High-abundance cord blood beta clonotypes had fewer insertions; memory repertoires showed none.

TCRdb passed the 5' RACE reads through MiXCR, listing each CDR3 protein once. Of some 1,600,000 distinct CDR3 sequences in the sample, about 31% were seen once. From germline, CDR1 is DFQATT and CDR2 SNEGSKA (reference sequence). V dropped 3 bases and J dropped 1 base, with 12 bases sitting between them. The CDR3 totals 15 residues. For this clonotype: Its matching antigen is unknown.

This clonotype was obtained from a newborn girl in good health. The sample was cord blood. The J gene is TRBJ2-2, the V gene TRBV20-1, with D tentatively TRBD1 (5 bases). Here the CDR3 reads CSASLAGMNTGELFF. The CDR3 DNA sequence: TGCAGTGCTAGTCTGGCAGGGATGAACACCGGGGAGCTGTTTTTT.